A single sample gave rise to the 29 T cell receptor beta chains below, sequenced in a study of blood T cell repertoires in COVID-19. TCRdb's table, derived via immunoSEQ multiplex PCR, lists solely in-frame clones and lacks some. The sample yields around 90,000 clones, around 90% seen once. Sequencing used peripheral blood. Every receptor here comes from a male donor with acute or convalescent COVID-19.

This chain uses TRBV2 with TRBJ2-7; possible D gene TRBD1, 5 bases. The V gene lost 5 bases and the J gene lost 2 bases, with 7 bases spanning the gap. The length of the CDR3 is 12 residues. Germline assignment: CDR1 SNHLY and CDR2 FYNNEI. The CDR3 bases are TGTGCCAGCAGTTACAGGACCTACGAGCAGTACTTC. This sequence encodes CASSYRTYEQYF.

The gene calls are TRBV19 and TRBJ2-3, with D tentatively TRBD2 (5 bases). CDR3 size: 13 residues. V was cut by 7 bases and J by 3 bases, with 11 bases left in between. The germline CDR1 and CDR2 sequences are LNHDA and SQIVND (reference sequence). CDR3 amino acids: CASKIGVTDTQYF. CDR3 nucleotides: TGTGCCAGTAAGATCGGGGTGACAGATACGCAGTATTTT.

This sequence joins TRBV25-1 and TRBJ1-6; 7 positions agree with TRBD1. CDR1 is MGHDK and CDR2 is SYGVNS in the germline V gene. The V and J ends lost 8 bases and 5 bases, in that order; junction bases with no gene match: 3. This CDR3 comprises 13 residues. In nucleotides, the CDR3 is TGTGCCAGCTCCGGGACAGATAATTCACCCCTCCACTTT. It encodes CASSGTDNSPLHF.

The J gene is TRBJ2-4, the V gene TRBV5-1; perhaps TRBD2 as D (6 bases). The ends were cut back, 0 bases at V and 3 bases at J, with 13 bases in the middle. Germline V gene data show CDR1 as SGHRS and CDR2 as YFSETQ. This CDR3 is 16 amino acids long. Written as DNA, the CDR3 is TGCGCCAGCAGCTTGGAGGTAATCGGGGGCAAAAACATTCAGTACTTC. It translates to CASSLEVIGGKNIQYF.

The V gene is TRBV15, the J gene TRBJ2-7; the match to TRBD1 covers 9 bases. Trimming removed 1 base from V and 6 bases from J; junction bases left unmatched: 7. Germline V gene data show CDR1 as LNHNV and CDR2 as YYDKDF (reference sequence). This CDR3 has 15 residues. CDR3 amino acids: CATSRAGTGMVEQYF. In DNA, the CDR3 is TGTGCCACCAGCAGAGCCGGGACAGGGATGGTCGAGCAGTACTTC.

The rearrangement joins TRBV9 to TRBJ2-1; 7 bases line up with TRBD2. Germline assignment: CDR1 SGDLS and CDR2 YYNGEE. The V and J ends lost 2 bases and 3 bases, in that order; junction bases with no gene match: 2. The CDR3 has 14 residues. For the CDR3, the DNA is TGTGCCAGCAGCGTTGGGGGGGTCTACAATGAGCAGTTCTTC. It is translated as CASSVGGVYNEQFF.

The J gene is TRBJ1-4, the V gene TRBV6-5, with 9 bases aligning to TRBD1. Germline loops: CDR1 MNHEY, CDR2 SVGAGI. V lost 7 bases, J lost 3 bases, and 6 bases stayed unmatched. The CDR3 has 15 amino acids. CDR3 sequence: CASKNRGQANEKLFF. The CDR3 DNA follows: TGTGCCAGCAAAAACAGGGGGCAAGCTAATGAAAAACTGTTTTTT.

CDR3 DNA sequence: TGTGCCAGCAGCGTGGGGGCTATAGCTAACTATGGCTACACCTTC. This sequence encodes CASSVGAIANYGYTF. The chain links TRBV2 to TRBJ1-2; D is perhaps TRBD1 (6 bases). Trimming cost V 6 bases and J 0 bases, with 14 bases left between them. The CDR3 has 15 amino acids. Germline V gene sequence: CDR1 SNHLY, CDR2 FYNNEI.

The chain employs TRBV16 and TRBJ1-2, with 8 bases aligning to TRBD1. Germline V gene sequence: CDR1 KGHSY, CDR2 FQNENV. CDR3 length equals 15 residues. V lost 0 bases and J lost 4; bases outside the gene matches: 4. The chain's CDR3 is CASSQSGQGSYGYTF. CDR3 sequence (DNA): TGTGCCAGCAGCCAATCCGGACAGGGTTCCTATGGCTACACCTTC. Combining the CDR3 with reference TRBV16 and TRBJ1-2 gives the whole variable domain GEEVAQTPKHLVRGEGQKAKLYCAPIKGHSYVFWYQQVLKNEFKFLISFQNENVFDETGMPKERFSAKCLPNSPCSLEIQATKLEDSAVYFCASSQSGQGSYGYTFGSGTRLTVV.

This chain connects TRBV3-1 (or the pseudogene TRBV3-2) to TRBJ1-2, with D possibly being TRBD1 (5 bases). Deletions cut 5 bases from V and 8 bases from J, with 18 bases between. The germline gives CDR1 LGHDT, CDR2 YNNKEL (reference sequence). The CDR3 covers 14 residues. The CDR3 reads CASSSGTQVRGYTF. DNA of the CDR3: TGTGCCAGCAGCAGCGGGACGCAGGTACGAGGCTACACCTTC.

The V gene is TRBV5-4, the J gene TRBJ2-1, with TRBD1 identical over 8 bases. Trimming at V came to 2 bases and at J to 8 bases, leaving 3 bases not matched to a gene. The CDR3 loop spans 13 amino acids. The V gene's germline CDR1 is SGHNT and CDR2 YYREEE (reference sequence). The CDR3 region has the DNA TGTGCCAGCAGCTTTCAGGGACAGGATGAGCAGTTCTTC. It encodes CASSFQGQDEQFF.

This clone has more than one count but fewer than ten. The chain is built from TRBV29-1 and TRBJ2-7; TRBD1 aligns across 8 bases. Trimming removed 6 bases from V and 4 bases from J; junction bases left unmatched: 8. The CDR3 sequence is 13 residues long. Germline V CDR1 and CDR2: SQVTM, ANQGSEA. The DNA of the CDR3 is TGCAGCGTCATGGACAGGGAATCTTACGAGCAGTACTTC. It yields the protein CSVMDRESYEQYF.

The rearrangement links TRBV10-2 to TRBJ2-5, with TRBD1 as a possible D gene (5 bases). CDR3 size: 13 residues. Looked up from germline, CDR1 is WSHSY and CDR2 is SAAADI. The V end lost 6 bases, the J end lost 1 base, and 9 bases lay between the germline ends. The CDR3 DNA sequence: TGCGCCAGCAGAGAAGACAGCCAAGAGACCCAGTACTTC. It translates to CASREDSQETQYF.

The rearrangement joins TRBV18 to TRBJ2-2; 11 bases are a match to TRBD1. The CDR3 loop spans 15 amino acids. Germline CDR1 and CDR2: KGHSH and LQKENI. The V gene end was trimmed by 3 bases and the J gene end by 6 bases; junction bases not matched to a gene: 3. DNA of the CDR3: TGTGCCAGCTCACCGATGGGACAGGGGGCCGGGGAGCTGTTTTTT. Residues: CASSPMGQGAGELFF.

Worth noting for this clone: The junction differs from germline at one of its ends, possibly a read error. The rearrangement joins TRBV7-9 to TRBJ1-1; the D is unclear. The CDR3 contains 11 residues. CDR1 is SEHNR, CDR2 FQNEAQ, per germline (reference sequence). The CDR3 DNA is TGTGCCAGCAGCGCCGCGTCTAGCGTAGTCTTT. Encoded protein: CASSAASSVVF. Using reference TRBV7-9 and TRBJ1-1 for the parts outside the CDR3, the full variable domain is DTGVSQNPRHKITKRGQNVTFRCDPISEHNRLYWYRQTLGQGPEFLTYFQNEAQLEKSRLLSDRFSAERPKGSFSTLEIQRTEQGDSAMYLCASSAASSVVFGQGTRLTVV.

The CDR3: CATSRGGTTNTGELFF. DNA of the CDR3: TGTGCCACCAGCAGAGGGGGCACGACGAACACCGGGGAGCTGTTTTTT. The chain couples TRBV15 to TRBJ2-2, with a tentative D call TRBD1 (5 bases). With 1 base removed from V and 0 bases from J, the gap between germline ends came to 9 bases. This CDR3 is built from 16 residues. CDR1 LNHNV and CDR2 YYDKDF come from the germline V gene (reference sequence). The full variable domain, its missing parts supplied by reference TRBV15 and TRBJ2-2, is DAMVIQNPRYQVTQFGKPVTLSCSQTLNHNVMYWYQQKSSQAPKLLFHYYDKDFNNEADTPDNFQSRRPNTSFCFLDIRSPGLGDTAMYLCATSRGGTTNTGELFFGEGSRLTVL.

This clone was seen just once. The chain has TRBV29-1 and TRBJ2-2; possible D gene TRBD1, 6 bases. This CDR3 is 13 amino acids long. V gave up 4 bases and J gave up 4 bases, with 10 bases separating them. CDR1 is SQVTM, CDR2 ANQGSEA, per germline. The CDR3 nucleotides are TGCAGCGTTGCAGAAGGGGGCACCGGGGAGCTGTTTTTT. Amino acids: CSVAEGGTGELFF.

This chain connects TRBV5-6 to TRBJ2-7, with 12 bases lining up with TRBD2. V lost 0 bases, J lost 3 bases, and 7 bases stayed unmatched. The CDR3 has 17 amino acids. Germline CDR1 and CDR2: SGHDT and YYEEEE. The CDR3 is CASSLAFGLAGNYEQYF. The DNA of the CDR3 is TGTGCCAGCAGCTTGGCTTTCGGACTAGCGGGAAACTACGAGCAGTACTTC.

This chain links TRBV6-1 with TRBJ2-5; 14 positions match TRBD2. Germline CDR1 MNHNS, CDR2 SASEGT. V was clipped by 4 bases and J by 5 bases; unmatched bases: 6. The length of the CDR3 is 16 residues. CDR3 DNA sequence: TGTGCCAGCAGTGTCGGGACTAGCGGGGGACTGGAGACCCAGTACTTC. It yields the protein CASSVGTSGGLETQYF.

This clone was observed a single time. The CDR3, as DNA: TGTGCCAGCAGTGTTGGGGCCCCGACCCCCCCTAATGAGCAGTTCTTC. This codes for CASSVGAPTPPNEQFF. J is TRBJ2-1 and V is TRBV6-4; possibly TRBD1 for D (5 bases). The germline V gene has CDR1 MRHNA and CDR2 SNTAGT. The CDR3 contains 16 residues. Trimming took 4 bases from V and 7 from J, leaving 20 bases between them.

This clone has a handful of counts. V gene TRBV20-1 combines with J gene TRBJ2-1, with D perhaps matching TRBD2 (6 bases). Germline V CDR1 and CDR2: DFQATT, SNEGSKA (reference sequence). There are 11 residues in the CDR3. DNA of the CDR3: TGCAGCGGGGGACTCTACAATGAGCAGTTCTTC. This gives the protein CSGGLYNEQFF.

The chain carries TRBV7-2 and TRBJ1-2; 8 bases are a match to TRBD1. The junction had 11 bases not matched to a gene; V was cut back by 5 bases and J by 6 bases. The germline V gene has CDR1 SGHTA and CDR2 FQGNSA. This CDR3 contains 15 residues. CDR3 residues: CASSGQTGARNGYTF. CDR3 in DNA: TGTGCCAGCAGCGGGCAGACAGGGGCGCGGAATGGCTACACCTTC.

This rearrangement joins TRBV3-1 (or the pseudogene TRBV3-2) to TRBJ2-1, with 15 bases that match TRBD2. The V gene's germline CDR1 is LGHDT and CDR2 YNNKEL (reference sequence). Trimming cost V 4 bases and J 8 bases; bases outside gene matches: 6. This CDR3 has 16 residues. DNA of the CDR3: TGTGCCAGCAGCCCCTGGACTAGCGGGGGGGTAGATGAGCAGTTCTTC. This gives the protein CASSPWTSGGVDEQFF.

V and J are TRBV7-2 and TRBJ1-6; D not resolved. V was cut by 0 bases and J by 11 bases, with 8 bases left in between. CDR1 is SGHTA, CDR2 FQGNSA, per germline. The CDR3 runs 13 residues. CDR3 DNA sequence: TGTGCCAGCAGCTTAGCCTCGGAGCCACCCCTCCACTTT. Amino acids: CASSLASEPPLHF.

J is TRBJ2-5 and V is TRBV24-1; D gene uncertain. CDR3 size: 14 residues. Looked up from germline, CDR1 is KGHDR and CDR2 is SFDVKD. Between the trimmed V and J ends, which lost 3 bases and 1 base, there was a span of 8 bases. The CDR3 loop reads CATSDPQAQETQYF. The CDR3 nucleotides read TGTGCCACCAGTGATCCCCAGGCCCAAGAGACCCAGTACTTC.

The chain is built from TRBV7-2 and TRBJ2-3; no clear D. Germline V gene lookup returns CDR1 SGHTA and CDR2 FQGNSA. V was pared by 7 bases and J by 0 bases, with 8 bases between. CDR3 size: 13 residues. The CDR3 loop is CASTSFSTDTQYF. The DNA for the CDR3 is TGTGCCAGCACCTCCTTTAGCACAGATACGCAGTATTTT.

This clone occurred a few times. The DNA of the CDR3 is TGTGCCAGCAGCCCCGGACAGTACGAGCAGTACTTC. Residues: CASSPGQYEQYF. The rearrangement joins TRBV3-1 (or the pseudogene TRBV3-2) to TRBJ2-7; tentative D call: TRBD1 (6 bases). The CDR3 covers 12 residues. The germline gives CDR1 LGHDT, CDR2 YNNKEL (reference sequence). V was shortened by 4 bases and J by 4 bases, with 8 bases between the two germline ends.

The V gene is TRBV27, the J gene TRBJ1-2; 9 bases fit TRBD1. The trim removed 2 bases at V and 8 bases at J, leaving 12 bases unmatched. CDR3 length: 16 residues. Germline V gene lookup returns CDR1 MNHEY and CDR2 SMNVEV (reference sequence). The CDR3 nucleotides are TGTGCCAGCAGTTTAAGGGTCGGGGACAGGGTACCCGGCTACACCTTC. It specifies CASSLRVGDRVPGYTF.

This chain links TRBV15 with TRBJ2-3, with D possibly matching TRBD1 (5 bases). This CDR3 spans 16 amino acids. Germline V gene sequence: CDR1 LNHNV, CDR2 YYDKDF (reference sequence). V lost 3 bases and J 0 bases, leaving 13 bases between the germline ends. CDR3 bases: TGTGCCACCAGCAGTGGCAGGGCACCTAGCACAGATACGCAGTATTTT. Its translation is CATSSGRAPSTDTQYF.